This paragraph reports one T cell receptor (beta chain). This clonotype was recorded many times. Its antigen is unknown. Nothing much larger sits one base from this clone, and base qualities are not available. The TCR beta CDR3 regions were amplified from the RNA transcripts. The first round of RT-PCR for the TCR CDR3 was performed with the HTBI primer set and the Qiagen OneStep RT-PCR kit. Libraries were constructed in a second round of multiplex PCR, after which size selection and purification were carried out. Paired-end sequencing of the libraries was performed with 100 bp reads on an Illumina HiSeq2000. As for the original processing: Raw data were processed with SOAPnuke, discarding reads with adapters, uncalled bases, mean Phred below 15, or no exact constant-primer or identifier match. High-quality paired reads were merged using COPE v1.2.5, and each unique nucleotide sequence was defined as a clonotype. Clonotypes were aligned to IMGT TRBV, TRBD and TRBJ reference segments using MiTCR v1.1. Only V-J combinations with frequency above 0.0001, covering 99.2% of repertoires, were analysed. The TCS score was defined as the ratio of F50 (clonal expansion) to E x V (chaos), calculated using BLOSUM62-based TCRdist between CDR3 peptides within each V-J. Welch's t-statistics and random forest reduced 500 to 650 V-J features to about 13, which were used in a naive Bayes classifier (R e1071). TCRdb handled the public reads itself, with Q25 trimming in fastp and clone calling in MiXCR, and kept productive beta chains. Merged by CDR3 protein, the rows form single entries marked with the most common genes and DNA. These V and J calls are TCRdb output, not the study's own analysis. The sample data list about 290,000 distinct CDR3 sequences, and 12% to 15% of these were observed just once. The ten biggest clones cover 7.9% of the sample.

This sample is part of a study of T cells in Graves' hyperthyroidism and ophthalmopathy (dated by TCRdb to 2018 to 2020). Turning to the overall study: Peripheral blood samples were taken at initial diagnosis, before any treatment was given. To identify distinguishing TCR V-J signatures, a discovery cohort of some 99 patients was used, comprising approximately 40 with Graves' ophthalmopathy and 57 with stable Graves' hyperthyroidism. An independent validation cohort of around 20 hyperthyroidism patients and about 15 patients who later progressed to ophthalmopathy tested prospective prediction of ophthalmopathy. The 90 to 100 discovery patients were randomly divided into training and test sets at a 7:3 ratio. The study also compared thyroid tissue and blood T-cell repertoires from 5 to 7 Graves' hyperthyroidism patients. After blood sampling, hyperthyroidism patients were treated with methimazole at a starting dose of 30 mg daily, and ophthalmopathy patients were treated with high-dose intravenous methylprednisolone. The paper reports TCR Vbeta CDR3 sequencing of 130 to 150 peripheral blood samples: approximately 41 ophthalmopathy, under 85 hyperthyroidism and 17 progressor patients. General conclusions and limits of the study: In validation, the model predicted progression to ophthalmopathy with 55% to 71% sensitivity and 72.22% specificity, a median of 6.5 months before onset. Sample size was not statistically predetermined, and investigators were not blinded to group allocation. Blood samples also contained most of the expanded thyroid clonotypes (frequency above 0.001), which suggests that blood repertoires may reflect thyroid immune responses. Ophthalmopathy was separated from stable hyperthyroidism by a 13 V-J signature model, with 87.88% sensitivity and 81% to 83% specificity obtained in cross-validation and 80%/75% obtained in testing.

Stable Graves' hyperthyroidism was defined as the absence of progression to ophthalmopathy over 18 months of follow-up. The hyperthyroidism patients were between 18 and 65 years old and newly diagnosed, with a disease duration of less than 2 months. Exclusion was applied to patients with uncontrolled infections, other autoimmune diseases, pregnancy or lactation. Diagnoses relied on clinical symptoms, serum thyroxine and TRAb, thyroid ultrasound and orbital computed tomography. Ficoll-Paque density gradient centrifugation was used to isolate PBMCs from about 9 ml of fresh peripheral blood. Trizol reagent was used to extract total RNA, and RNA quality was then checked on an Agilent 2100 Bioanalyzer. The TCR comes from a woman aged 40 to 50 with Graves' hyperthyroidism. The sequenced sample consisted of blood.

The CDR3 region: CASSSAGTEEKLFF. The DNA sequence follows: TGTGCCAGCAGTTCCGCCGGGACAGAGGAAAAACTGTTTTTT. Recombination connected TRBV6-1 to TRBJ1-4; TRBD1 lines up with 7 middle nucleotides. V lost 5 bases and J lost 8 bases, and the count of bases not matched to a germline gene is 8. Measured from the cysteine to the phenylalanine, the CDR3 is 14 residues long. Of the read, only the CDR3 DNA is kept; its 42 bases are in frame from base 1. Per the germline V gene, MNHNS is the CDR1 and SASEGT is the CDR2.